The 29 T cell receptor beta chains below all came from one sample that was sequenced in a study of cytomegalovirus exposure and HLA in healthy donors. A multiplex PCR was run with 60 Vbeta primers and 13 Jbeta primers. The repertoire was sequenced with immunoSEQ multiplex PCR; TCRdb's copy has only in-frame clones and lacks some. The data contain under 200,000 clones, roughly 77% of them singletons. The sequenced sample was PBMCs. Receptor source: a woman under 30 in good health and CMV-seronegative.

This rearrangement joins TRBV5-4 to TRBJ2-3; D is undetermined. CDR1 is SGHNT and CDR2 is YYREEE in the germline V gene (reference sequence). V was cut by 0 bases and J by 4 bases, with 6 bases left in between. CDR3 length: 13 residues. Here the CDR3 reads CASSLVGPDTQYF. As DNA, the CDR3 is TGTGCCAGCAGCTTGGTTGGGCCAGATACGCAGTATTTT.

In its sample, this clone was seen once. The chain recombines TRBV7-6 with TRBJ2-2; 9 nucleotides match TRBD1. Losses at the gene ends were 4 bases for V and 0 bases for J; bases not matched to a gene: 3. The CDR3 covers 16 residues. Germline CDR1 is SGHVS and CDR2 is FNYEAQ. Written as DNA, the CDR3 is TGTGCCAGCAGCTCATGGACAGGGGCGAACACCGGGGAGCTGTTTTTT. Protein sequence: CASSSWTGANTGELFF.

The table lists this clone with a few counts. V is TRBV7-9 and J is TRBJ1-1, with 8 bases identical to TRBD1. The CDR3 extends over 14 amino acids. Looked up from germline, CDR1 is SEHNR and CDR2 is FQNEAQ (reference sequence). Trimming removed 2 bases from V and 6 bases from J; junction bases left unmatched: 5. The CDR3 coding sequence is TGTGCCAGCAGCTTATTTCAGGGGGCTTCTGAAGCTTTCTTT. It translates to CASSLFQGASEAFF.

In this sample, this clone turned up a few times. The chain joins TRBV18 to TRBJ2-2; perhaps TRBD2 as D (5 bases). The V end lost 5 bases, the J end lost 2 bases, and 15 bases lay between the germline ends. Germline CDR1 reads KGHSH; CDR2 reads LQKENI. This CDR3 has 16 amino acids. The CDR3 coding sequence is TGTGCCAGCTCATTTTCGGCGACTACCAACACCGGGGAGCTGTTTTTT. This gives the protein CASSFSATTNTGELFF. The full variable domain, rest sourced from reference TRBV18 and TRBJ2-2, is NAGVMQNPRHLVRRRGQEARLRCSPMKGHSHVYWYRQLPEEGLKFMVYLQKENIIDESGMPKERFSAEFPKEGPSILRIQQVVRGDSAAYFCASSFSATTNTGELFFGEGSRLTVL.

The sample holds a few counts of this clone. The chain has TRBV7-9 and TRBJ2-5; no clear D gene. The DNA end is more similar to TRBJ2-7, so the J call may be wrong. CDR1 is SEHNR, CDR2 FQNEAQ, per germline (reference sequence). CDR3 length: 12 amino acids. CDR3 nucleotides: TGTGCCAGCAGCTTAGCCCAGGCCGAGCAGTACTTC. It translates to CASSLAQAEQYF.

A single count supports this clone. CDR3 nucleotide sequence: TGCGCCAGCAGCTCCCCGGGACTAGCGACAGATACGCAGTATTTT. It specifies CASSSPGLATDTQYF. The V and J genes are TRBV5-1 and TRBJ2-3; 10 bases fit TRBD2. The length of the CDR3 is 15 residues. Germline-derived CDR1 and CDR2 are SGHRS and YFSETQ. The J segment lost 3 bases and the V segment lost 3 bases, leaving 4 bases of the junction unmatched.

This chain connects TRBV18 to TRBJ2-7; D perhaps matches TRBD2 (6 bases). This CDR3 comprises 15 residues. Germline loops: CDR1 KGHSH, CDR2 LQKENI. V shed 4 bases and J shed 3 bases, with 16 bases lying between them. The CDR3 spells CASSLPMMGGYEQYF. The CDR3 DNA follows: TGTGCCAGCTCACTACCAATGATGGGGGGCTACGAGCAGTACTTC.

J is TRBJ1-1 and V is TRBV28; no clear D gene. The CDR3 has 14 amino acids. Germline V gives CDR1 MDHEN, CDR2 SYDVKM. V dropped 3 bases and J dropped 4 bases, with 12 bases sitting between them. Here the CDR3 DNA reads TGTGCCAGCAGTTTCGGGTGGAGGAGCACTGAAGCTTTCTTT. Translating gives CASSFGWRSTEAFF. Looking up the rest from reference TRBV28 and TRBJ1-1 gives the full variable domain: DVKVTQSSRYLVKRTGEKVFLECVQDMDHENMFWYRQDPGLGLRLIYFSYDVKMKEKGDIPEGYSVSREKKERFSLILESASTNQTSMYLCASSFGWRSTEAFFGQGTRLTVV.

The J gene is TRBJ2-1, the V gene TRBV18; tentatively, D is TRBD2 (6 bases). The CDR3 is 15 residues long. Per the germline V gene, CDR1 is KGHSH and CDR2 is LQKENI. V was trimmed by 2 bases and J by 3 bases, leaving 11 bases between them. The CDR3 sequence is CASSPGSGGYNEQFF. CDR3 bases: TGTGCCAGCTCACCAGGTAGCGGAGGCTACAATGAGCAGTTCTTC.

This clone was seen a single time. The chain links TRBV15 to TRBJ2-3; tentatively, D is TRBD1 (5 bases). Germline V gene lookup returns CDR1 LNHNV and CDR2 YYDKDF (reference sequence). V gave up 3 bases and J gave up 5 bases, with 12 bases separating them. This CDR3 has 14 residues. The CDR3 DNA is TGTGCCACCAGCAGGACCTTCCAGGGAGATACGCAGTATTTT. This encodes CATSRTFQGDTQYF.

The chain uses TRBV27 and TRBJ2-3; weak D call: TRBD2 (6 bases). Trimming took 3 bases from V and 4 from J, leaving 8 bases between them. The CDR3 sequence is 13 residues long. Germline lookup yields CDR1 MNHEY and CDR2 SMNVEV (reference sequence). The CDR3 bases are TGTGCCAGCAGTTTCGGGGAGGCAGATACGCAGTATTTT. It is translated as CASSFGEADTQYF.

The chain uses TRBV5-1 and TRBJ2-7, with 9 bases that match TRBD2. The CDR3 contains 14 residues. Germline CDR1 SGHRS, CDR2 YFSETQ. V was pared by 0 bases and J by 7 bases, with 5 bases of the junction left unmatched. In nucleotides, the CDR3 is TGCGCCAGCAGCTTGGGCGGGGGGGAGCGGGAGCAGTACTTC. Residues: CASSLGGGEREQYF.

The rearrangement uses TRBV2 and TRBJ2-1; 14 nucleotides match TRBD2. Trimming took 5 bases from V and 5 from J; bases not matched to a gene: 23. Germline loops: CDR1 SNHLY, CDR2 FYNNEI. The CDR3 contains 22 residues. In DNA form, the CDR3 reads TGTGCCAGCAGTTTCCGGGCCGGGACTAGCGGGAGAGAGGGATTGGGACACAATGAGCAGTTCTTC. Its protein product is CASSFRAGTSGREGLGHNEQFF.

In regard to this clone: Compared with germline, one end of the junction differs, possibly owing to a read error. The chain joins TRBV7-9 to TRBJ1-1; maybe TRBD1 (6 bases). Per germline, CDR1 SEHNR and CDR2 FQNEAQ (reference sequence). This CDR3 has 17 residues. The CDR3 sequence is CSSSLGFGAGENTEAFF. In DNA form, the CDR3 reads TGTTCCAGCAGCTTAGGTTTTGGGGCAGGGGAAAACACTGAAGCTTTCTTT.

The V gene is TRBV5-8, the J gene TRBJ2-7, with 8 bases lining up with TRBD1. The V gene end was trimmed by 4 bases and the J gene end by 0 bases; junction bases not matched to a gene: 6. The CDR3 has 15 residues. Germline CDR1 is SGHTS and CDR2 is YDEGEE. CDR3 nucleotides: TGTGCCAGCAGCCCGCAGGGGGCCCTCTCCTACGAGCAGTACTTC. Amino acid sequence: CASSPQGALSYEQYF.

V gene TRBV9 combines with J gene TRBJ2-3; 11 nucleotides line up with TRBD2. CDR3 length: 16 residues. With V trimmed by 4 bases and J by 4 bases, 8 bases remained unmatched. The V gene's germline CDR1 is SGDLS and CDR2 YYNGEE. CDR3 in DNA: TGTGCCAGCAGCCCCTCTTTTAGCGGGAGGGCAGATACGCAGTATTTT. Translating gives CASSPSFSGRADTQYF.

V is TRBV7-9 and J is TRBJ2-2; 11 positions match TRBD1. CDR1 and CDR2 from the germline V gene are SEHNR and FQNEAQ (reference sequence). Trimming cost V 2 bases and J 3 bases; bases outside gene matches: 5. The CDR3 runs to 17 residues. CDR3 in DNA: TGTGCCAGCAGCTTATCCGGGGGACAGGGGGACACCGGGGAGCTGTTTTTT. Amino acid sequence: CASSLSGGQGDTGELFF.

The chain uses TRBV10-3 and TRBJ2-7; D uncertain. V lost 11 bases and J 4 bases, leaving 12 bases between the germline ends. The CDR3 loop spans 11 amino acids. Germline CDR1 ENHRY, CDR2 SYGVKD. The CDR3 loop is CAVGSVYEQYF. CDR3 nucleotide sequence: TGTGCCGTCGGGTCCGTATACGAGCAGTACTTC.

The genes are TRBV19 and TRBJ2-4; D is unresolved. This CDR3 has 15 residues. Trimming shortened V by 4 bases and J by 0 bases, and 10 bases separated the two germline ends. Germline CDR1 and CDR2: LNHDA and SQIVND (reference sequence). CDR3 amino acids: CASSKDQIAKNIQYF. The CDR3 coding sequence is TGTGCCAGTAGTAAAGACCAGATAGCCAAAAACATTCAGTACTTC.

The CDR3 here is CSAVATEKLFF. CDR3 DNA: TGCAGTGCAGTGGCCACTGAAAAACTGTTTTTT. The rearrangement links TRBV20-1 to TRBJ1-4; D remains unclear. The germline V gene encodes CDR1 DFQATT and CDR2 SNEGSKA (reference sequence). The ends were cut back, 6 bases at V and 7 bases at J, with 9 bases in the middle. The CDR3 length is 11 residues.

The chain carries TRBV25-1 and TRBJ2-5; possibly TRBD1 for D (5 bases). Germline CDR1 is MGHDK and CDR2 is SYGVNS. The length of the CDR3 is 16 residues. Trimming shortened V by 4 bases and J by 4 bases, and 19 bases separated the two germline ends. The CDR3 bases are TGTGCCAGCAGTGGGATACAGGAACGGGCCGCAGAGACCCAGTACTTC. Translation: CASSGIQERAAETQYF.

V gene TRBV11-2 combines with J gene TRBJ2-1, with 8 bases that match TRBD2. Losses at the gene ends were 0 bases for V and 4 bases for J; bases not matched to a gene: 2. CDR3 length equals 15 residues. The germline V gene encodes CDR1 SGHAT and CDR2 FQNNGV. The CDR3 sequence is CASSLDTGGYNEQFF. The CDR3, as DNA: TGTGCCAGCAGCTTAGATACGGGAGGGTACAATGAGCAGTTCTTC.

This clone was recorded once. The CDR3 region is CASRQKAVPVSVAGANVLTF. In DNA form, the CDR3 reads TGTGCCAGCAGACAAAAGGCGGTCCCGGTGAGCGTTGCTGGGGCCAACGTCCTGACTTTC. The chain links TRBV27 to TRBJ2-6; no definite D call. Trimming left V 6 bases short and J 2 bases short, with 26 bases between. CDR1 and CDR2 from the germline V gene are MNHEY and SMNVEV (reference sequence). The CDR3 is made up of 20 amino acids.

This chain joins TRBV7-2 and TRBJ1-4; tentative D call: TRBD1 (6 bases). This CDR3 is 14 amino acids long. Germline V gives CDR1 SGHTA, CDR2 FQGNSA. Between the trimmed V and J ends, which lost 5 bases and 8 bases, there was a span of 15 bases. CDR3: CASSLTGLGEKLFF. Here the CDR3 DNA reads TGTGCCAGCAGCCTAACAGGGTTGGGAGAAAAACTGTTTTTT.

This chain connects TRBV2 to TRBJ2-3; 9 bases line up with TRBD2. With V trimmed by 5 bases and J by 4 bases, 4 bases remained unmatched. Germline V gene data show CDR1 as SNHLY and CDR2 as FYNNEI. The CDR3 totals 14 residues. This CDR3 is CASSWTSVPDTQYF. The CDR3 region has the DNA TGTGCCAGCAGTTGGACTAGCGTACCAGATACGCAGTATTTT.

The chain carries TRBV28 and TRBJ2-7; 14 nucleotides line up with TRBD2. CDR3 size: 15 residues. With 6 bases clipped from V and 7 bases from J, the junction kept 8 bases outside the gene matches. Germline CDR1 and CDR2: MDHEN and SYDVKM. The CDR3 region is CASSQAGLAGVEQYF. CDR3 coding DNA: TGTGCCAGCAGCCAGGCGGGACTAGCGGGAGTGGAGCAGTACTTC.

The CDR3 DNA is TGTGCCAGCAGTTTCAGGGGCAGGGCTAATGAAAAACTGTTTTTT. Translating it yields CASSFRGRANEKLFF. The rearrangement uses TRBV28 and TRBJ1-4; D is perhaps TRBD1 (6 bases). The germline V gene has CDR1 MDHEN and CDR2 SYDVKM. This CDR3 comprises 15 residues. V lost 3 bases to trimming and J lost 3 bases, with 11 bases between them. Full variable domain (rest looked up from reference TRBV28 and TRBJ1-4): DVKVTQSSRYLVKRTGEKVFLECVQDMDHENMFWYRQDPGLGLRLIYFSYDVKMKEKGDIPEGYSVSREKKERFSLILESASTNQTSMYLCASSFRGRANEKLFFGSGTQLSVL.

The rearrangement joins TRBV9 to TRBJ2-3; D call uncertain. Germline V gene sequence: CDR1 SGDLS, CDR2 YYNGEE. The CDR3 covers 12 residues. V lost 3 bases, J lost 5 bases, and 7 bases lay in between. CDR3 nucleotides: TGTGCCAGCAGCGCACCCAGAGATACGCAGTATTTT. This encodes CASSAPRDTQYF. The full variable domain, with the rest looked up from reference TRBV9 and TRBJ2-3, is DSGVTQTPKHLITATGQRVTLRCSPRSGDLSVYWYQQSLDQGLQFLIQYYNGEERAKGNILERFSAQQFPDLHSELNLSSLELGDSALYFCASSAPRDTQYFGPGTRLTVL.

The chain couples TRBV6-4 to TRBJ2-3; 8 bases fit TRBD2. Trimming cost V 3 bases and J 1 base; bases outside gene matches: 0. CDR1 and CDR2 (germline): MRHNA, SNTAGT. The CDR3 totals 14 residues. The CDR3 loop is CASSERGGTDTQYF. Written as DNA, the CDR3 is TGTGCCAGCAGTGAGCGGGGGGGCACAGATACGCAGTATTTT.